This TCR beta chain was documented in a study of control samples from healthy donors and cancer patients (dated by TCRdb to about 2020). Library prep was done by the immunoSEQ multiplex PCR assay. TCRdb re-hosts the immuneACCESS table, in-frame sequences only. Its copies lack some clones; in the studies checked, an unresolved V gene accounts for under half of them, and the cause for the rest is not known. For this sample the table gives 75,000 to 80,000 clones, of which approximately 88% were detected only once. Around a tenth of the sample is taken by the ten largest. As to this clone: The antigen this receptor binds is unknown. One base away there is no much larger clone; base qualities are not given.

Inclusive of the bounding cysteine and phenylalanine, the CDR3 is 20 residues long. This entry keeps only the CDR3 DNA: 60 bases, framed from base 1. The germline V gene gives CDR1 as ENHRY and CDR2 as SYGVKD. Trimming takes 6 bases off V and 1 base off J; junction bases not matched to a gene: 16. The rearrangement joined TRBV10-3 to TRBJ2-6, with 9 bases in between that match TRBD1. Sequencing was done on a sample of PBMCs. This TCR was sampled from a woman between 50 and 59 years old with colorectal cancer. Here the CDR3 is given as CAISAALTGGTTSGANVLTF. The DNA reads as follows: TGTGCCATCAGCGCCGCTTTGACAGGGGGGACTACTTCTGGGGCCAACGTCCTGACTTTC.